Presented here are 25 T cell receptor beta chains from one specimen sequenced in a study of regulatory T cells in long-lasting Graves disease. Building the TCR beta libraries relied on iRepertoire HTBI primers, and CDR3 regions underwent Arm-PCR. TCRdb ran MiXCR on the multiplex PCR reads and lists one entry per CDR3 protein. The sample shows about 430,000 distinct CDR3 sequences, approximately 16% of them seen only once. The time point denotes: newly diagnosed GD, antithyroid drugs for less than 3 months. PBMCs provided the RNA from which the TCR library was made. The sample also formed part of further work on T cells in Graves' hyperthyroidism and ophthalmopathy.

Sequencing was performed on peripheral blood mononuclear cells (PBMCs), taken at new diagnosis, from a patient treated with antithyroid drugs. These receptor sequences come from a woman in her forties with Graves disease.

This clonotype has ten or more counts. The CDR3 here is CASSFTAGRIGDEQFF. The DNA for the CDR3 is TGTGCCAGCAGTTTTACAGCGGGACGTATCGGCGATGAGCAGTTCTTC. The gene calls are TRBV12-3 or TRBV12-4 and TRBJ2-1, with 7 bases matching TRBD2. This CDR3 region has 16 residues. V lost 3 bases, J lost 8 bases, and 13 bases stayed unmatched.

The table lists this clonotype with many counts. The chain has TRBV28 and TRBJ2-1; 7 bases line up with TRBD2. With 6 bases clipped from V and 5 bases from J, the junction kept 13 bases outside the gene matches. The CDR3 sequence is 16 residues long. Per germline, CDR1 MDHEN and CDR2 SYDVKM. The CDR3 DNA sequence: TGTGCCAGCAGCCCCCCAGGCGGGAGTCCCCACAATGAGCAGTTCTTC. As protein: CASSPPGGSPHNEQFF.

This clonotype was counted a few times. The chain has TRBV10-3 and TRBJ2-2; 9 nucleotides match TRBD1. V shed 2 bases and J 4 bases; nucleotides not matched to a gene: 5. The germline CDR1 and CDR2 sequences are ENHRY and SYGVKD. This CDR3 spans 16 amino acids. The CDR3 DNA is TGTGCCATCAGTGAGACCTGGACAGGGGTCACCGGGGAGCTGTTTTTT. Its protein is CAISETWTGVTGELFF.

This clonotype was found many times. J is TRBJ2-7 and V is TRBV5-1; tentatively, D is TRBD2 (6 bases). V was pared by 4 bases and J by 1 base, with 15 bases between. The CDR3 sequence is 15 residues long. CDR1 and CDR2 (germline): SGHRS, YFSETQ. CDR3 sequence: CASSGGLWGSYEQYF. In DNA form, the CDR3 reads TGCGCCAGCAGCGGGGGGTTATGGGGATCCTACGAGCAGTACTTC.

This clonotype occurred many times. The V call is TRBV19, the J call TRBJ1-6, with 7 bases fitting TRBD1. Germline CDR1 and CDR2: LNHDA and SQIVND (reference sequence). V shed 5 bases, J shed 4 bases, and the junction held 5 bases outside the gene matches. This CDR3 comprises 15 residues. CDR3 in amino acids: CASSSNRGYNSPLHF. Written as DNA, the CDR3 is TGTGCCAGTAGTTCCAACAGGGGATATAATTCACCCCTCCACTTT.

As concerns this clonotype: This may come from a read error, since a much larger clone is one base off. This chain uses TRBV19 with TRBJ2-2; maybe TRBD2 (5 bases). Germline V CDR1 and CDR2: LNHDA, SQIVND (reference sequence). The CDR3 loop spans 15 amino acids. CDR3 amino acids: CASSIPFSNTGELLF. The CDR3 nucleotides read TGTGCCAGTAGTATCCCCTTTAGCAACACCGGGGAGCTGCTTTTT.

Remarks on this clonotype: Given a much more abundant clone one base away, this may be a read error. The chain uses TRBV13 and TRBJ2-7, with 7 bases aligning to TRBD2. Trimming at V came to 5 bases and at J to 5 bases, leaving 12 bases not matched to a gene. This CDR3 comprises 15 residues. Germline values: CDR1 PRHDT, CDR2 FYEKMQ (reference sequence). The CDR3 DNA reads TGTGCCAGCAGCCCCAGGCGAGCGGGAATAGACGAGCAGTACTTC. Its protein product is CASSPRRAGIDEQYF.

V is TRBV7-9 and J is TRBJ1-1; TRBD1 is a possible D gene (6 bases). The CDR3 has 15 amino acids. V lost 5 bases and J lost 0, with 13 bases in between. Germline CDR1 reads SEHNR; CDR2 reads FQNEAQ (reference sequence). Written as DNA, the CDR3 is TGTGCCAGCAGCCCACAGGGCCTAGTGAACACTGAAGCTTTCTTT. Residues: CASSPQGLVNTEAFF. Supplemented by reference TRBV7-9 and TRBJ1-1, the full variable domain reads DTGVSQNPRHKITKRGQNVTFRCDPISEHNRLYWYRQTLGQGPEFLTYFQNEAQLEKSRLLSDRFSAERPKGSFSTLEIQRTEQGDSAMYLCASSPQGLVNTEAFFGQGTRLTVV.

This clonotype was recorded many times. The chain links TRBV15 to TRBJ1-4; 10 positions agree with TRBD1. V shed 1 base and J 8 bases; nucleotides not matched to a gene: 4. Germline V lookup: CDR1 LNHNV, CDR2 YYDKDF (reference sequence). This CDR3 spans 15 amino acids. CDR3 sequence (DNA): TGTGCCACCAGCAGAGCCGGGACAGGGGACGAAAAACTGTTTTTT. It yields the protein CATSRAGTGDEKLFF.

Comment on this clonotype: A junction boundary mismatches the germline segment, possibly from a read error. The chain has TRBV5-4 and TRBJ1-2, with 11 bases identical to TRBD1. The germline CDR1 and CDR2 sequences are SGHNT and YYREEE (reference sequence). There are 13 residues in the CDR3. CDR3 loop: CASILGTGGGYTF. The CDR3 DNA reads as TGTGCCAGCATCTTGGGGACAGGGGGTGGCTACACCTTC.

CDR3 amino acids: CASGLGQGHSGANVLTF. In nucleotides, the CDR3 is TGTGCCAGCGGTCTAGGACAGGGACACTCTGGGGCCAACGTCCTGACTTTC. V and J are TRBV28 and TRBJ2-6; TRBD1 agrees at 8 bases. The CDR3 loop spans 17 amino acids. Germline V gene sequence: CDR1 MDHEN, CDR2 SYDVKM. V lost 8 bases and J lost 0; bases outside the gene matches: 9. Supplemented by reference TRBV28 and TRBJ2-6, the full variable domain reads DVKVTQSSRYLVKRTGEKVFLECVQDMDHENMFWYRQDPGLGLRLIYFSYDVKMKEKGDIPEGYSVSREKKERFSLILESASTNQTSMYLCASGLGQGHSGANVLTFGAGSRLTVL.

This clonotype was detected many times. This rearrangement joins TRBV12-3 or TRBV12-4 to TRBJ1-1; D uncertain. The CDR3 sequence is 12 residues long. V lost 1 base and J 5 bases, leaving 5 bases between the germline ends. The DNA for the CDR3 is TGTGCCAGCAGTTTAGGGGTGACTGAAGCTTTCTTT. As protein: CASSLGVTEAFF.

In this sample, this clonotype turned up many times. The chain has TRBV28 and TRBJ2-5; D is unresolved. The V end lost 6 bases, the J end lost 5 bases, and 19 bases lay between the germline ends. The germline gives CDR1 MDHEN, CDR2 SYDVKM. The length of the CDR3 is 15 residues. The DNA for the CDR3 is TGTGCCAGCAGACAACTTGATAACCACGGGGAGACCCAGTACTTC. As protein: CASRQLDNHGETQYF. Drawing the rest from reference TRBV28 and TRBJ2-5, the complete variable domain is DVKVTQSSRYLVKRTGEKVFLECVQDMDHENMFWYRQDPGLGLRLIYFSYDVKMKEKGDIPEGYSVSREKKERFSLILESASTNQTSMYLCASRQLDNHGETQYFGPGTRLLVL.

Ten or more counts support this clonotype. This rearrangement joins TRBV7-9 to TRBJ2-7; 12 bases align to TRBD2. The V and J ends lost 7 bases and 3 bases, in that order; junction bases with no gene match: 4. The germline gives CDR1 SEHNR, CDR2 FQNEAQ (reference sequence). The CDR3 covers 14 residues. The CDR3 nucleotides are TGTGCCAGCACCCGACTAGCGGGAGACTACGAGCAGTACTTC. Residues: CASTRLAGDYEQYF.

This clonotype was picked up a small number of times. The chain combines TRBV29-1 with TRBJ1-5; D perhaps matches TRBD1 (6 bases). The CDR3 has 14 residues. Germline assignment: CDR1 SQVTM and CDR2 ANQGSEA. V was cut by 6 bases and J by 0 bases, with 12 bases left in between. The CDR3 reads CSVATGASNQPQHF. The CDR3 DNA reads TGCAGCGTAGCGACAGGAGCTAGCAATCAGCCCCAGCATTTT.

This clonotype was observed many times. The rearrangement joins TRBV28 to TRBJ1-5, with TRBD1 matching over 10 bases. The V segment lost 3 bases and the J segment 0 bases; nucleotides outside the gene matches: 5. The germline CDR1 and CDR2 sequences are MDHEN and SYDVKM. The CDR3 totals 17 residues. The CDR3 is CASSLTGGDYSNQPQHF. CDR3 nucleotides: TGTGCCAGCAGTTTGACAGGGGGCGATTATAGCAATCAGCCCCAGCATTTT.

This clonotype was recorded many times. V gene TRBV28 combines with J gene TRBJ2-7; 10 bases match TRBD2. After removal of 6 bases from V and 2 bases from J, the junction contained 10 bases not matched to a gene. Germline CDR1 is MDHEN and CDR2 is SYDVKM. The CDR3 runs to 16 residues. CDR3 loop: CASRVVSSGGTYEQYF. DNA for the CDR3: TGTGCCAGCAGGGTCGTCTCTAGCGGGGGAACCTACGAGCAGTACTTC.

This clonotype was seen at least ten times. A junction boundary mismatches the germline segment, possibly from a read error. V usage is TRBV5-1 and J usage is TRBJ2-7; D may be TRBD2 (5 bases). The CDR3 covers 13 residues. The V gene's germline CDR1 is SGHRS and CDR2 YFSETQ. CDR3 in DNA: TGTGCCAGCTCACCCGGGGAGAGCTACGAGCAGTACTTC. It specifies CASSPGESYEQYF.

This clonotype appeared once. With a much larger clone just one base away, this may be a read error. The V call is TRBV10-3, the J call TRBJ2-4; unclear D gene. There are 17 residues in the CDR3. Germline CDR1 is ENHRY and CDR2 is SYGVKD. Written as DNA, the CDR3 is TGTGTCAGCAGTTACTCTCGGACCCCGGAGGCCAAAAACATTCAGTACTTC. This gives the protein CVSSYSRTPEAKNIQYF.

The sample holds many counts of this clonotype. In nucleotides, the CDR3 is TGTGCCAGCAGTTTCGACGGGGGCGTTGAAAGCACTGAAGCTTTCTTT. Its translation is CASSFDGGVESTEAFF. The chain employs TRBV28 and TRBJ1-1, with D possibly being TRBD1 (6 bases). The CDR3 is 16 residues long. From germline, CDR1 is MDHEN and CDR2 SYDVKM. Between the trimmed V and J ends, which lost 3 bases and 4 bases, there was a span of 18 bases. Full variable domain (missing parts from reference TRBV28 and TRBJ1-1): DVKVTQSSRYLVKRTGEKVFLECVQDMDHENMFWYRQDPGLGLRLIYFSYDVKMKEKGDIPEGYSVSREKKERFSLILESASTNQTSMYLCASSFDGGVESTEAFFGQGTRLTVV.

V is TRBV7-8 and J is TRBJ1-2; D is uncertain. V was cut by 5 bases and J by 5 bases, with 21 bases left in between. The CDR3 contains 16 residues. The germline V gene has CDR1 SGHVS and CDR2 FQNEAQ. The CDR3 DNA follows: TGTGCCAGCAGCCAAGGTCCCCAGGAGAGGCCTTATGGCTACACCTTC. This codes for CASSQGPQERPYGYTF.

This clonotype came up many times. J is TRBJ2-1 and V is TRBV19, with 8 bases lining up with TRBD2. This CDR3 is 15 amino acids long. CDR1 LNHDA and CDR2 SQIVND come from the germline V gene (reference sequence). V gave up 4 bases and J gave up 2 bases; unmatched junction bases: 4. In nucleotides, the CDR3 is TGTGCCAGTAGTACCAGTAGCGGGACCTACAATGAGCAGTTCTTC. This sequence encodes CASSTSSGTYNEQFF.

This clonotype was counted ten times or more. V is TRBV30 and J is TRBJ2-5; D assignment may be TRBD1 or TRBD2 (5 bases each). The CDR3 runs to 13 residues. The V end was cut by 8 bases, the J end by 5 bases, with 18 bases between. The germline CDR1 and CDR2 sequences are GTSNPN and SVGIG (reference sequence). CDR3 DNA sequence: TGTGCCCTAAATAGGGGCCTAGCCGAGACCCAGTACTTC. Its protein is CALNRGLAETQYF. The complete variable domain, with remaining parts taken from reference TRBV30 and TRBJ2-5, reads SQTIHQWPATLVQPVGSPLSLECTVEGTSNPNLYWYRQAAGRGLQLLFYSVGIGQISSEVPQNLSASRPQDRQFILSSKKLLLSDSGFYLCALNRGLAETQYFGPGTRLLVL.

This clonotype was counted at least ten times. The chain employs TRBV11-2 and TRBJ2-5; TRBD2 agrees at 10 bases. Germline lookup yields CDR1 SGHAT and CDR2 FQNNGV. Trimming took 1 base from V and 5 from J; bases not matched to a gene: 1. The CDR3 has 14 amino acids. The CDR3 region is CASSLATSGETQYF. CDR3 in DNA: TGTGCCAGCAGCTTAGCGACTAGCGGGGAGACCCAGTACTTC.

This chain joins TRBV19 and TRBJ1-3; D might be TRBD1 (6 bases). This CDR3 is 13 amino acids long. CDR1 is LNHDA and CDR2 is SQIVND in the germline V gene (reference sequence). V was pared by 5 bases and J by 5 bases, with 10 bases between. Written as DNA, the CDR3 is TGTGCCAGTAGTCTCCGGGACAGAAACACCATATATTTT. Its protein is CASSLRDRNTIYF.